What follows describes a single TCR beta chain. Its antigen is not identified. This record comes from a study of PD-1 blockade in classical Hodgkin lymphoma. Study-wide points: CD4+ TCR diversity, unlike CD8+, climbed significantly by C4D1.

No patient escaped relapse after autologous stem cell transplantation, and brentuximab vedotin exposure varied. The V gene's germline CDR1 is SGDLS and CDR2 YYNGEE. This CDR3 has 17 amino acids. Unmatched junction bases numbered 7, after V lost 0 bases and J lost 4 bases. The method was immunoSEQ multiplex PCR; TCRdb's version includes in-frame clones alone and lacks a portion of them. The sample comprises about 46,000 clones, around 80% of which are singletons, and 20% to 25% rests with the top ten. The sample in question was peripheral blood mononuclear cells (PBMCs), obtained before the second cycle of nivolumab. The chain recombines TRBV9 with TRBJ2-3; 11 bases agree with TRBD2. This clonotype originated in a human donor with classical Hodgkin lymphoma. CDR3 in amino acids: CASSVGLAGGISDTQYF. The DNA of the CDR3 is TGTGCCAGCAGCGTAGGGCTAGCGGGAGGTATATCAGATACGCAGTATTTT.